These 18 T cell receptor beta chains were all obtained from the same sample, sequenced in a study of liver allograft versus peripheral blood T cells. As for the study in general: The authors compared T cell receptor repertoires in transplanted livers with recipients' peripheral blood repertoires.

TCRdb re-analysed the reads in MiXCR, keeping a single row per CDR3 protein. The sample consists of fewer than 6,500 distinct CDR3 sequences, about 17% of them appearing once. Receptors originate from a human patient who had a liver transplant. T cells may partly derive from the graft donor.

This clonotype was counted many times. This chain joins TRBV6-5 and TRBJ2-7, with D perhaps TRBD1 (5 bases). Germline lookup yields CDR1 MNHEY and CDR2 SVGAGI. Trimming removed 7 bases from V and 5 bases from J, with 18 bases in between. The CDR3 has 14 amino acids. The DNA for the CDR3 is TGTGCCAGCATTGATCGAAGGGGAAGCCACGAGCAGTACTTC. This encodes CASIDRRGSHEQYF.

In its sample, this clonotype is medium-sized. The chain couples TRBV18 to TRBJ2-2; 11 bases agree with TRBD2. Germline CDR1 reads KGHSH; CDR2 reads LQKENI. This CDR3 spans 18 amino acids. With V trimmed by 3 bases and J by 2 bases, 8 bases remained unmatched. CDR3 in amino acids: CASSPGLADPFNTGELFF. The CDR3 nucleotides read TGTGCCAGCTCACCGGGACTAGCGGACCCATTTAACACCGGGGAGCTGTTTTTT.

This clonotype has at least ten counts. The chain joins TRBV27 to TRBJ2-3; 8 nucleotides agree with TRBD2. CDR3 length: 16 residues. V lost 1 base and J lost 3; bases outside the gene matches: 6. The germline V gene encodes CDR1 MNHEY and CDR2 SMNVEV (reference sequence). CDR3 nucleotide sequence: TGTGCCAGCAGTTTATATGCGGGGGGCGAAACAGATACGCAGTATTTT. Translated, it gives CASSLYAGGETDTQYF.

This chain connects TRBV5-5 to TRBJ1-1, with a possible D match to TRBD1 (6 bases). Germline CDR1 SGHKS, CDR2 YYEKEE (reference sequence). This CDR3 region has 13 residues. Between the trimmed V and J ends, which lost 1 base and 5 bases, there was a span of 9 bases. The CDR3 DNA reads TGTGCCAGCAGCTTGACAGGGCGTACTGAAGCTTTCTTT. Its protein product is CASSLTGRTEAFF.

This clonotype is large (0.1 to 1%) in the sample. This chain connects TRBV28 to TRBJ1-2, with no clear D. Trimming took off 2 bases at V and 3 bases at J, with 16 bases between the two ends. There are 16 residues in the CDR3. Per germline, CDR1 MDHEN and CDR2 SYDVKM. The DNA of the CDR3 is TGTGCCAGCAGTTTAAACCCGACGGAGCTGGACTATGGCTACACCTTC. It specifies CASSLNPTELDYGYTF.

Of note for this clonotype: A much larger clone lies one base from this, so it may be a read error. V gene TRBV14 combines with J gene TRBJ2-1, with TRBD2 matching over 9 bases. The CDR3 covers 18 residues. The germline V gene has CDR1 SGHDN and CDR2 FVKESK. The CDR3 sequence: CVSSHYGLGAGGYNEQFF. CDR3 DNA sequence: TGTGTCAGCAGCCACTACGGGTTAGGAGCGGGGGGCTACAATGAGCAGTTCTTC.

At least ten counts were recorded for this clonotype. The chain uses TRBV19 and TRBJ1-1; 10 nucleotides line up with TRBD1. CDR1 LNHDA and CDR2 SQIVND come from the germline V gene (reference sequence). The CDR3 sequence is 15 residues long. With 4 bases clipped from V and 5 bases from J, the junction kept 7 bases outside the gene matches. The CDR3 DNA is TGTGCCAGTAGTACCGGGACAGGGGCGGGGACTGAAGCTTTCTTT. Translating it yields CASSTGTGAGTEAFF.

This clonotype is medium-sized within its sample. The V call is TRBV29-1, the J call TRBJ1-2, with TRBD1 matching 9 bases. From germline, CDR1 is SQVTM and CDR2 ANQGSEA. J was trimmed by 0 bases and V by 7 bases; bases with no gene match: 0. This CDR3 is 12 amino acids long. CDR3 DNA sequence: TGCAGCGGACAGGGGGCTAACTATGGCTACACCTTC. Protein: CSGQGANYGYTF.

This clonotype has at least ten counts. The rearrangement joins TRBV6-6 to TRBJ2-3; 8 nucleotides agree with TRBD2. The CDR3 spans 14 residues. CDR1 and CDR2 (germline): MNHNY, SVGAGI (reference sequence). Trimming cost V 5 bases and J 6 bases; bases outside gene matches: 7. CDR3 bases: TGTGCCAGCAGTCCGGGACTAGAAGGGGATACGCAGTATTTT. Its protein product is CASSPGLEGDTQYF.

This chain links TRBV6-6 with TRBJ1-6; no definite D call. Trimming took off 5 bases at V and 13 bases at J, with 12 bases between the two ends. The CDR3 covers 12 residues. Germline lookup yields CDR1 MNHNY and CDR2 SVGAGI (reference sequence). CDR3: CASSAGQNPLHF. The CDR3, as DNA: TGTGCCAGCAGTGCCGGGCAGAATCCCCTCCACTTT.

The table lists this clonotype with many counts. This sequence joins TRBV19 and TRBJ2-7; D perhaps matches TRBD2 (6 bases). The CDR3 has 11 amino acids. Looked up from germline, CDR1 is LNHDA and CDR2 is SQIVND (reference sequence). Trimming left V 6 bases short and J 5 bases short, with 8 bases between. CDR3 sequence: CASRWGDEQYF. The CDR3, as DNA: TGTGCCAGTAGATGGGGGGACGAGCAGTACTTC.

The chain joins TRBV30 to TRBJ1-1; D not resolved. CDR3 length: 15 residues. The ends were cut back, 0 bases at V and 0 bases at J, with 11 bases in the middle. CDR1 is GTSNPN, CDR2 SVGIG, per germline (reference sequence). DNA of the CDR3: TGTGCCTGGAGTGTAGGGATTGGTATGAACACTGAAGCTTTCTTT. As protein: CAWSVGIGMNTEAFF.

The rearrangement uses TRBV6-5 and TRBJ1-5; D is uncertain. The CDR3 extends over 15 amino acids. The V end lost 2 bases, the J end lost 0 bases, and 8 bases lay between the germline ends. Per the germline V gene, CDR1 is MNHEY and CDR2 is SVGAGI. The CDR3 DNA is TGTGCCAGCAGTTACGACAAATTTAGCAATCAGCCCCAGCATTTT. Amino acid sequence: CASSYDKFSNQPQHF.

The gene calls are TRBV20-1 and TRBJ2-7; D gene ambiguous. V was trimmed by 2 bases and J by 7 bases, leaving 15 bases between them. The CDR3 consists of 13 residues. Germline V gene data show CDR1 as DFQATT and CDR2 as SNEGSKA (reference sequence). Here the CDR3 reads CSARSPTLWEQYF. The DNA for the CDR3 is TGCAGTGCTAGAAGTCCTACTTTGTGGGAGCAGTACTTC.

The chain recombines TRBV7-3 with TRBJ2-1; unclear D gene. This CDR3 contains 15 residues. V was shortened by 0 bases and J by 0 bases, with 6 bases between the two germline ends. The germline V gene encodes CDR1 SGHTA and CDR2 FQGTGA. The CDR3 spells CASSLTDSSYNEQFF. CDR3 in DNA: TGTGCCAGCAGCTTAACTGATAGCTCCTACAATGAGCAGTTCTTC.

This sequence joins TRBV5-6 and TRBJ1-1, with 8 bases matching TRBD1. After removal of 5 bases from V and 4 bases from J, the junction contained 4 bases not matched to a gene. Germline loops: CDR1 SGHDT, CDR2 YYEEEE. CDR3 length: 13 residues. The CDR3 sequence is CASRHTGGTEAFF. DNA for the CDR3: TGTGCCAGCAGGCACACAGGGGGCACTGAAGCTTTCTTT.

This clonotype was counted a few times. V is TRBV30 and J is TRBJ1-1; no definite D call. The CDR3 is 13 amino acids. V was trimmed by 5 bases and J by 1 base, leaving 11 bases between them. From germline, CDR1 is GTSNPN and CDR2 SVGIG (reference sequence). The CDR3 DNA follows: TGTGCCTGGTCCAGCGGTCGGAACACTGAAGCTTTCTTT. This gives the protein CAWSSGRNTEAFF. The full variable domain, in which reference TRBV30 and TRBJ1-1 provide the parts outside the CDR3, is SQTIHQWPATLVQPVGSPLSLECTVEGTSNPNLYWYRQAAGRGLQLLFYSVGIGQISSEVPQNLSASRPQDRQFILSSKKLLLSDSGFYLCAWSSGRNTEAFFGQGTRLTVV.

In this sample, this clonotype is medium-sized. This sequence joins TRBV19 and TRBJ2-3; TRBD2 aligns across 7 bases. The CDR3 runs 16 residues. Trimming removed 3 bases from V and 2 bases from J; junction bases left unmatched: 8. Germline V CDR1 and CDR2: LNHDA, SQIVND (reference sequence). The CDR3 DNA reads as TGTGCCAGTAGTATCGGTCTAGCGGAGACCACAGATACGCAGTATTTT. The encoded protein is CASSIGLAETTDTQYF.